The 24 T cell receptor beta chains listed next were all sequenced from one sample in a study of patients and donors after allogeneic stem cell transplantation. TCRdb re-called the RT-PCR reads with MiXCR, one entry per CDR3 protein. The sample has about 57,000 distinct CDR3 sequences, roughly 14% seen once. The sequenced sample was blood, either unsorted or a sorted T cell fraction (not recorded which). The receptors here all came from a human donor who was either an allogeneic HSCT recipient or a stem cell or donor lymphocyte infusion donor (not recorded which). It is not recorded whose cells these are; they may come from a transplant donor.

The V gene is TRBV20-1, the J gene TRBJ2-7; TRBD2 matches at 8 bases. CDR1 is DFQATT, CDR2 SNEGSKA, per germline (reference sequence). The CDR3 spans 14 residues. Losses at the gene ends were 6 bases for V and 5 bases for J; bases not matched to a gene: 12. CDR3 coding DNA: TGCAGTGCAACAACCCCGGGAGGGAGGAACGAGCAGTACTTC. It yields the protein CSATTPGGRNEQYF.

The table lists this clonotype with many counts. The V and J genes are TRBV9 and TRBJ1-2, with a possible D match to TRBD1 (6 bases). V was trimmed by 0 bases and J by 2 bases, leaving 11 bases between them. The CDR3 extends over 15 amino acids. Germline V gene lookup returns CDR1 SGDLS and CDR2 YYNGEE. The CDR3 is CASSVDPGQNYGYTF. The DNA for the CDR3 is TGTGCCAGCAGCGTAGACCCTGGACAGAACTATGGCTACACCTTC.

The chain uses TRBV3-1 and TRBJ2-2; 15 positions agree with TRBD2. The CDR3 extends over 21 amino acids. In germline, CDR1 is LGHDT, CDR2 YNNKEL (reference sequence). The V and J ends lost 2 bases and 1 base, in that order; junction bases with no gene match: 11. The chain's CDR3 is CASSQILPGLAGGRNTGELFF. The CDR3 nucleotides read TGTGCCAGCAGCCAAATTTTACCGGGACTAGCGGGAGGACGGAACACCGGGGAGCTGTTTTTT.

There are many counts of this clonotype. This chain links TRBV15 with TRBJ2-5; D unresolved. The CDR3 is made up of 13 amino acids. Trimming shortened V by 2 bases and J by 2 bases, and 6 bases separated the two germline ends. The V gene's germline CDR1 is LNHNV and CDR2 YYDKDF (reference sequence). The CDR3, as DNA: TGTGCCACCAGCAGATCCCCTCAAGAGACCCAGTACTTC. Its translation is CATSRSPQETQYF.

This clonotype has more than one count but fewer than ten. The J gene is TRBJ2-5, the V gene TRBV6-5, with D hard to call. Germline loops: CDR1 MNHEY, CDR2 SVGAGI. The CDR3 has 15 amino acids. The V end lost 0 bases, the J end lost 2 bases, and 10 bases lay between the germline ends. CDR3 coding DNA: TGTGCCAGCAGTTACTCGTCCGACTTTCAAGAGACCCAGTACTTC. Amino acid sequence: CASSYSSDFQETQYF.

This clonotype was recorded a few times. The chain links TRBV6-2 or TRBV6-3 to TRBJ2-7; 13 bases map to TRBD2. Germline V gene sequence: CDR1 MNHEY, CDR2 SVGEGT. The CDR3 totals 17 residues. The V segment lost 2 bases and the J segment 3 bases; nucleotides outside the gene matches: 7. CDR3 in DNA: TGTGCCAGCAGTTACCGGACTAGCGGGAGTTTTCACTACGAGCAGTACTTC. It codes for CASSYRTSGSFHYEQYF.

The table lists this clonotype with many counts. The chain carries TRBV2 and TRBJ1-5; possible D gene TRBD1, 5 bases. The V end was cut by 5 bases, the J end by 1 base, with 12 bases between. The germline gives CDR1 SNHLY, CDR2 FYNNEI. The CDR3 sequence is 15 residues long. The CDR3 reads CASSSGTPSNQPQHF. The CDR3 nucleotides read TGTGCCAGCAGTTCCGGGACTCCAAGCAATCAGCCCCAGCATTTT.

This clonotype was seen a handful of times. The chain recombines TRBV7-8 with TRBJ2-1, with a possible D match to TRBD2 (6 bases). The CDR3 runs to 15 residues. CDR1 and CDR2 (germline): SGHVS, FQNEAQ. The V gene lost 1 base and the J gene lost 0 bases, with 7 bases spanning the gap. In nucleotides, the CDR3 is TGTGCCAGCAGCTTAGTCGGGAGCTCCTACAATGAGCAGTTCTTC. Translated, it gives CASSLVGSSYNEQFF.

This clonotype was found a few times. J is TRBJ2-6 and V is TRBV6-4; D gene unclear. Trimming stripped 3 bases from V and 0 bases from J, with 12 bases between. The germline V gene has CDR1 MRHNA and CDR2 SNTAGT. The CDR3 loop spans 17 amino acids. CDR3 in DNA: TGTGCCAGCAGTGAAGTAGTGAGGAGCTCTGGGGCCAACGTCCTGACTTTC. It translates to CASSEVVRSSGANVLTF.

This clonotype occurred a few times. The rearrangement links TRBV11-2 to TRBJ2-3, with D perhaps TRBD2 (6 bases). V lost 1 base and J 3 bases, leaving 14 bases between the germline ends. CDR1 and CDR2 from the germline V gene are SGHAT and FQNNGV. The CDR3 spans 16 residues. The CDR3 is CASSLAGRGLTDTQYF. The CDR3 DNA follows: TGTGCCAGCAGCTTAGCAGGGCGGGGATTGACAGATACGCAGTATTTT.

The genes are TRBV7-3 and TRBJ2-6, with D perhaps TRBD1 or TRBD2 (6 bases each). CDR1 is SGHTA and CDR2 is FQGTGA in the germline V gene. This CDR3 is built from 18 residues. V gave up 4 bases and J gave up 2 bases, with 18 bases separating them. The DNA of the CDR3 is TGTGCCAGCAGCTCGTGGGGGGCCTCGGATCCTGGGGCCAACGTCCTGACTTTC. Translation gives CASSSWGASDPGANVLTF.

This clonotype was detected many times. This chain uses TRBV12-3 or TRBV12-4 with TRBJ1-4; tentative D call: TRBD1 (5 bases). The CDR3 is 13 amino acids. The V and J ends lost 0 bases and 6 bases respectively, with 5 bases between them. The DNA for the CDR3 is TGTGCCAGCAGTTTAGCGGGGGATGAAAAACTGTTTTTT. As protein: CASSLAGDEKLFF.

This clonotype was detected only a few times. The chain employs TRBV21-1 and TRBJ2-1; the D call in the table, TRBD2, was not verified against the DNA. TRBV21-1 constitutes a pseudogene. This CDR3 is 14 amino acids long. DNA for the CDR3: TGTGCCAGCGCCCCGGGGGGAGGGGACAATGAGCAGTTCTTC. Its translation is CASAPGGGDNEQFF.

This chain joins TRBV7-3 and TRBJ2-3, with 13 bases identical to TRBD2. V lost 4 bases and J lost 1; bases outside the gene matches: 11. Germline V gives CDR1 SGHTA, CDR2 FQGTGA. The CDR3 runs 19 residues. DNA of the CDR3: TGTGCCAGCAGCTCCCTCGGACTAGCGGGAGTAGGGGGCACAGATACGCAGTATTTT. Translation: CASSSLGLAGVGGTDTQYF.

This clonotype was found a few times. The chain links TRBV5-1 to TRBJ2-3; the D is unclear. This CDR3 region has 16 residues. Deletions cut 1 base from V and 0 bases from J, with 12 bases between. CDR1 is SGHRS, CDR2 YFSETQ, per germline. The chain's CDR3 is CASSLTISSSTDTQYF. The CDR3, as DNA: TGCGCCAGCAGCTTGACCATCTCATCTAGCACAGATACGCAGTATTTT. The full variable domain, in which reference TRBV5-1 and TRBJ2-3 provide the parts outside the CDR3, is KAGVTQTPRYLIKTRGQQVTLSCSPISGHRSVSWYQQTPGQGLQFLFEYFSETQRNKGNFPGRFSGRQFSNSRSEMNVSTLELGDSALYLCASSLTISSSTDTQYFGPGTRLTVL.

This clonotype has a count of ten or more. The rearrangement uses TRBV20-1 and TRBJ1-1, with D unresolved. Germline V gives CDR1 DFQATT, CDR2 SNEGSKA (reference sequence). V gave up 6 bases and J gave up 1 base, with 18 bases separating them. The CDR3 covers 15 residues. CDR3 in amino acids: CSAAAPRGGNTEAFF. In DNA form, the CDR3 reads TGCAGTGCGGCGGCCCCACGTGGTGGGAACACTGAAGCTTTCTTT.

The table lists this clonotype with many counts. DNA for the CDR3: TGTGCCAGCAACCCGGCAGGGGGCTCTAACTATGGCTACACCTTC. The encoded protein is CASNPAGGSNYGYTF. This chain joins TRBV6-5 and TRBJ1-2; 8 bases align to TRBD1. Germline V gene data show CDR1 as MNHEY and CDR2 as SVGAGI. The V gene end was trimmed by 7 bases and the J gene end by 0 bases; junction bases not matched to a gene: 7. The CDR3 spans 15 residues.

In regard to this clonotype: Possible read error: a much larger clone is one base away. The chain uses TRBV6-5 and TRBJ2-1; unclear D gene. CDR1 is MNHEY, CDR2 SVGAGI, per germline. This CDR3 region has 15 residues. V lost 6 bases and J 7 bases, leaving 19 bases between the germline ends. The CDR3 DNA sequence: TGTGCCAGCAGCCAACTAACGGGTGTTTCAAATGAGCAGTTCTTC. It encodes CASSQLTGVSNEQFF.

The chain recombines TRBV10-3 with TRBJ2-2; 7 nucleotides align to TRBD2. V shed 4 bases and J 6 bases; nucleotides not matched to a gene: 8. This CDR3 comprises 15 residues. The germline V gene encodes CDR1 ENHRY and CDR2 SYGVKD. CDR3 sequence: CAISGAGVLSGELFF. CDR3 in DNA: TGTGCCATCAGTGGCGCGGGGGTTTTATCCGGGGAGCTGTTTTTT.

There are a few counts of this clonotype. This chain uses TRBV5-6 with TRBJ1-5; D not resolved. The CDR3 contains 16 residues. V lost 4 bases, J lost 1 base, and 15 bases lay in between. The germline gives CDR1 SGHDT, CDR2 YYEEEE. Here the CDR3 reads CASSTEGARSNQPQHF. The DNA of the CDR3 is TGTGCCAGCAGCACTGAGGGAGCCCGGAGCAATCAGCCCCAGCATTTT.

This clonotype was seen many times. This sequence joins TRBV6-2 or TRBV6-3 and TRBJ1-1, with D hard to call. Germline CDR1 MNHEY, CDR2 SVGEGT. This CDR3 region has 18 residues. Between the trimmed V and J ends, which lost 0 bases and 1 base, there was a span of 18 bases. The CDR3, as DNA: TGTGCCAGCAGTTACTCGAGTTCGGGAAAGGGCCCGAACACTGAAGCTTTCTTT. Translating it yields CASSYSSSGKGPNTEAFF.

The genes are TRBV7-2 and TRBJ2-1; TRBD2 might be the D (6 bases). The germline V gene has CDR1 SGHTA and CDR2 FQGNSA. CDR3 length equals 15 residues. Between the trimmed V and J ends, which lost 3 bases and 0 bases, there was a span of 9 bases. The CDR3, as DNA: TGTGCCAGCAGCTTGCTAGCGTTCTCCTACAATGAGCAGTTCTTC. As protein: CASSLLAFSYNEQFF.

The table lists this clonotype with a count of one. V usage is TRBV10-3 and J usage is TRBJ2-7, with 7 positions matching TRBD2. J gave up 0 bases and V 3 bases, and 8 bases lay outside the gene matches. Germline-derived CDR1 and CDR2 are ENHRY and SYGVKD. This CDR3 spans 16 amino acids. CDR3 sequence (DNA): TGTGCCATCAGTGACCCCTACGGGAGGAGCTCCTACGAGCAGTACTTC. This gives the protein CAISDPYGRSSYEQYF.

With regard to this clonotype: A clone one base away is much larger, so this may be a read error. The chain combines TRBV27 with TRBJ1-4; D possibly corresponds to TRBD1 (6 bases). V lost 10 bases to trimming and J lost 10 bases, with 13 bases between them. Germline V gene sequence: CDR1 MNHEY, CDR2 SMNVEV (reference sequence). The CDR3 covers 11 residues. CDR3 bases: TGTGCCACCGGGGGCGGTGGAAAACTGTTTTTT. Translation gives CATGGGGKLFF.